This T cell receptor beta chain was retrieved from a study of blood T cell repertoires in COVID-19 (dated by TCRdb to 2019 to 2021). With respect to the entire study: Samples from collaborators originated in the United States, Italy and Spain and spanned both the acute and convalescent phases of COVID-19. The prospective study material was composed of cDNA or gDNA derived from T cells, B-cell-depleted T cells, or PBMCs. Where HLA class I and class II types were available, the types were taken from metadata supplied by the sample provider, not from assay-based typing. The repertoires were released in a freely available public database meant as a resource for research on the immune response to SARS-CoV-2. Sample metadata almost always included a de-identified subject ID, COVID-19 status, age in years and sex. The samples were drawn from the first 160 participants of the ongoing ImmuneRACE study and from 1,254 subjects provided by 6 global collaborators. Subjects who had been exposed to COVID-19, were actively infected with it, or had recovered from it provided the deeply sampled blood TCRbeta repertoires that made up the dataset. Overall study results and their limits: Clinical and demographic metadata were provided uncurated, with the amount varying by source and participant.

The immunoSEQ Assay, a bias-controlled multiplex PCR, was used to amplify TCRbeta CDR3 regions from genomic DNA. Per the authors' processing: The number of nucleated cells in each sample was estimated by amplification of reference gene primers within the assay. To quantify the absolute abundance of each unique TCRbeta CDR3 rearrangement, sequence reads were collapsed and filtered. For each sample, productive Simpson clonality was calculated by taking the square root of Simpson's diversity index across productive rearrangements. TCRdb carries this immuneACCESS record with in-frame sequences only. Its versions omit some clonotypes, under half of them owing to an unresolved V gene in the studies checked, with the rest unexplained. D and trimming were read from the DNA, whereas the V and J calls and clone size are those reported in that table. The sample yields fewer than 300,000 clones; under 90% were counted once. Just under 3% of the sample is held by the ten biggest clonotypes.

Collaborating institutions collected whole blood in K2EDTA tubes following their own protocols. Collaborator samples were shipped for TCRbeta analysis as frozen whole blood, isolated PBMCs, or DNA extracted from either sample type. A note on this clone: Its specific antigen is unknown. No base quality values were provided; no much bigger clone lies one nucleotide off.

From V the trimming removes 2 bases and from J it removes 7 bases, while the gene matches leave 7 bases of the junction unaccounted for. Counted from cysteine to phenylalanine, this CDR3 has 16 amino acids. Of all the DNA, just the CDR3 is kept, 48 bases in frame from base 1. CDR1 and CDR2, per the germline V gene (reference sequence), are SGHAT and FQDESV. The sequence came from a woman in her fifties or sixties with active or convalescent COVID-19. Input material: peripheral blood. The chain is made from TRBV11-1 and TRBJ1-5, and TRBD1 aligns with 11 junction nucleotides. The CDR3: CASSLNGQGAGQPQHF. The DNA sequence is TGTGCCAGCAGCTTAAATGGACAGGGGGCTGGGCAGCCCCAGCATTTT.